This T cell receptor beta chain derives from a study of control samples from healthy donors and cancer patients. This CDR3 spans 11 amino acids. V lost 5 bases and J 6 bases, leaving 8 bases between the germline ends. From germline, CDR1 is MDHEN and CDR2 SYDVKM. TCRdb's copy holds only in-frame clones and misses some; the assay was immunoSEQ multiplex PCR. The table includes over 25,000 clones, more than 75% detected once. What was sequenced was PBMCs. This receptor was taken from a middle-aged woman with lung cancer. The genes are TRBV28 and TRBJ2-7; the D is unclear. The CDR3 sequence is CASSRMPEQYF. CDR3 nucleotide sequence: TGTGCCAGCAGTCGCATGCCCGAGCAGTACTTC.